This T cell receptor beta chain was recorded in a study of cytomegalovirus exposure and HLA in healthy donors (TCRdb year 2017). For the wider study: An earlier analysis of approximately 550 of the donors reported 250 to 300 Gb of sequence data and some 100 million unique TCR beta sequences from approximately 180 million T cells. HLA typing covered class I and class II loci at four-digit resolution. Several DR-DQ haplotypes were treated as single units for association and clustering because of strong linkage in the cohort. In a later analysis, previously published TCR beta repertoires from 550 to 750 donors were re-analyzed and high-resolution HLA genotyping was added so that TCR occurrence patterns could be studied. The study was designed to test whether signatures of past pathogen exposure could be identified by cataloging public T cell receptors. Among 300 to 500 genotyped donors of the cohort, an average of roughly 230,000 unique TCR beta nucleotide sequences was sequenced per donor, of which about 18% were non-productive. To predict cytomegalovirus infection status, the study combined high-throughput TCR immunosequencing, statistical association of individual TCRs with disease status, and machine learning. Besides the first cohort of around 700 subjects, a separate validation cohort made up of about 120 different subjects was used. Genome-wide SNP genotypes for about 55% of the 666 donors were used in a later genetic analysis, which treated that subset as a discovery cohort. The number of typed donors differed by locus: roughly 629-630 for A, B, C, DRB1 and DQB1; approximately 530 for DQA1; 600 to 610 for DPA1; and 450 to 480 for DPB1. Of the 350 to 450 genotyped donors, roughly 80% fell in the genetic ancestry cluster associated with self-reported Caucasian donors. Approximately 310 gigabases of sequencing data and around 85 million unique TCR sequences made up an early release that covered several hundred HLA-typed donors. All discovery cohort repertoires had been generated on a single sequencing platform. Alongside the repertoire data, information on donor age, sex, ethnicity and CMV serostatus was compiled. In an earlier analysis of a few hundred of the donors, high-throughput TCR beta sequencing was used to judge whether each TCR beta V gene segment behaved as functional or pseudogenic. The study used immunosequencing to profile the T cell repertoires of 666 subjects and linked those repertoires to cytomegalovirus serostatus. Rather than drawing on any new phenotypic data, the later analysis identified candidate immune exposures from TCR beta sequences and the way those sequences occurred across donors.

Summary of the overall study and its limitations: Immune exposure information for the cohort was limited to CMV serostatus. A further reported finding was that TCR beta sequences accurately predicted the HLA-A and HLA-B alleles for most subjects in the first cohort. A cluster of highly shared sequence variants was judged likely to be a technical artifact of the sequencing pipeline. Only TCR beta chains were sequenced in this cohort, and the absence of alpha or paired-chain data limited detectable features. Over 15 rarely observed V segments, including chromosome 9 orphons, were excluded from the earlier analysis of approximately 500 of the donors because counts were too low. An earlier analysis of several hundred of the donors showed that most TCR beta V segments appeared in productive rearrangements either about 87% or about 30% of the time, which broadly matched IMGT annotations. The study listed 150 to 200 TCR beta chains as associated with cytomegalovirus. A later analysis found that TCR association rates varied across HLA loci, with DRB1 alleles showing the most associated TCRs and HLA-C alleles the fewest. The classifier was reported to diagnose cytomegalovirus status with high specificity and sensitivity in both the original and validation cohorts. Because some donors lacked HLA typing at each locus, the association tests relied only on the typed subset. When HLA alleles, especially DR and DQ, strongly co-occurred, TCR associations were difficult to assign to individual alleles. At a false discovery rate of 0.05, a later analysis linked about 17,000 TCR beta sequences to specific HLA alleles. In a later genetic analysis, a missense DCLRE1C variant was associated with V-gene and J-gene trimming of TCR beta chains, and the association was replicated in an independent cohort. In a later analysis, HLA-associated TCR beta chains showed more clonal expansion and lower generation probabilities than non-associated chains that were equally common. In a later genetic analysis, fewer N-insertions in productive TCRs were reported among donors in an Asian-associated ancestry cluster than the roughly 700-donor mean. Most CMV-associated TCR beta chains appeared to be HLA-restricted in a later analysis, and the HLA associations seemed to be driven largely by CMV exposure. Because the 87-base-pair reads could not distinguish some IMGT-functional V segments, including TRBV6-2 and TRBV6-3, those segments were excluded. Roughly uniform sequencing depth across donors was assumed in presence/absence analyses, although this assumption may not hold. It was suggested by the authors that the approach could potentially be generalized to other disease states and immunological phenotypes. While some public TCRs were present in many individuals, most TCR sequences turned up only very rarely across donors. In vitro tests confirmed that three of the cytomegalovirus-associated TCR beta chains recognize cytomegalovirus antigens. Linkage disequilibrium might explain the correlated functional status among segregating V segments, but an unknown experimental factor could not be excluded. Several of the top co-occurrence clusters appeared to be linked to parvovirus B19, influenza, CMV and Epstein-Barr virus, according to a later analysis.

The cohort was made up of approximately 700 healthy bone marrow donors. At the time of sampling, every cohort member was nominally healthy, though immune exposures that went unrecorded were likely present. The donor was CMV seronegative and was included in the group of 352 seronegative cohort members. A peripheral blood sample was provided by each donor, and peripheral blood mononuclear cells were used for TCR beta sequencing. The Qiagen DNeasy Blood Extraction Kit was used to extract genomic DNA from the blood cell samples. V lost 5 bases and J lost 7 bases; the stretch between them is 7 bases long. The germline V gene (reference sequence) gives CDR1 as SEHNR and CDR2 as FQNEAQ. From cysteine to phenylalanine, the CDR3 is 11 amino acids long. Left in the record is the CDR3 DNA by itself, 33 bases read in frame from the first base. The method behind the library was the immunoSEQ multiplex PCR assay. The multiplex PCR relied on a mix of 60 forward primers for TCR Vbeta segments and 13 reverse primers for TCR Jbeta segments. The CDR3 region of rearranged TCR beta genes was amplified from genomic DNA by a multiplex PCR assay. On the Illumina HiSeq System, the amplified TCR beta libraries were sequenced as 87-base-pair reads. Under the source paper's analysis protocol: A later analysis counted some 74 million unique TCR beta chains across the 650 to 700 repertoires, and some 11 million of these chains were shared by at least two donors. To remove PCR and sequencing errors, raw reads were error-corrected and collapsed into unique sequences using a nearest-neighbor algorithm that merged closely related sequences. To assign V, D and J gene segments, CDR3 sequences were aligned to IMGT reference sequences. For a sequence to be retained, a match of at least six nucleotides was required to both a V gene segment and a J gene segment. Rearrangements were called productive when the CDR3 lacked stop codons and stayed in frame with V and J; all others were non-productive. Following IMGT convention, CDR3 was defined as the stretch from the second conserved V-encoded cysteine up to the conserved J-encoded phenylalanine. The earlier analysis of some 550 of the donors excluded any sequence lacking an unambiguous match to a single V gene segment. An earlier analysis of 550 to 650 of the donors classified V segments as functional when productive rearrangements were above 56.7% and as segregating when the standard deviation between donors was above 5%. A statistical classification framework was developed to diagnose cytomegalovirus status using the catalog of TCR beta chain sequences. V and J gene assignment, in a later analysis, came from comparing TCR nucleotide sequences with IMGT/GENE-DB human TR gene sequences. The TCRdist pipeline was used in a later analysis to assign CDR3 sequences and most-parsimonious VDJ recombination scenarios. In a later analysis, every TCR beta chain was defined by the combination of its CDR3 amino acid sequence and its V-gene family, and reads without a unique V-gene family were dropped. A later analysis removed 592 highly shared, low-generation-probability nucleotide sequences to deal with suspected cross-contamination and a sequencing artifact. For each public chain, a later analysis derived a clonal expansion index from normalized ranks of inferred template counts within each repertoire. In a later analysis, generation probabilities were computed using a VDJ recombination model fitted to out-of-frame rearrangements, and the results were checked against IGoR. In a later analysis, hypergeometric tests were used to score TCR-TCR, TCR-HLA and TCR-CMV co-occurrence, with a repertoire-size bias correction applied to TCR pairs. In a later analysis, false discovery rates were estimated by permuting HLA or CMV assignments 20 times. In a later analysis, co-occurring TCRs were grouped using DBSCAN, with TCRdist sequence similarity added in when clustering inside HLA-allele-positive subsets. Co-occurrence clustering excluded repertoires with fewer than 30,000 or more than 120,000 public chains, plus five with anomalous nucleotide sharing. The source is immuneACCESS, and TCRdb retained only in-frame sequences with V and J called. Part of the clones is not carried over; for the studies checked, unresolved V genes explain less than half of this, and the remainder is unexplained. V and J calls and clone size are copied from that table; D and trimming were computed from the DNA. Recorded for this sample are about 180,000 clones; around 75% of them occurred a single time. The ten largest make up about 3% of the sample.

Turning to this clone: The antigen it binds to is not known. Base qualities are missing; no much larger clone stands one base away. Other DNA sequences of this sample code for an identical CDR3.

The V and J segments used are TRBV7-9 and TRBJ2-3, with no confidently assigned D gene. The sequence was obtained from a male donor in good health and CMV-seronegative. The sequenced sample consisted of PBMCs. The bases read TGTGCCAGCAGCGCAGAAAATACGCAGTATTTT. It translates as CASSAENTQYF.